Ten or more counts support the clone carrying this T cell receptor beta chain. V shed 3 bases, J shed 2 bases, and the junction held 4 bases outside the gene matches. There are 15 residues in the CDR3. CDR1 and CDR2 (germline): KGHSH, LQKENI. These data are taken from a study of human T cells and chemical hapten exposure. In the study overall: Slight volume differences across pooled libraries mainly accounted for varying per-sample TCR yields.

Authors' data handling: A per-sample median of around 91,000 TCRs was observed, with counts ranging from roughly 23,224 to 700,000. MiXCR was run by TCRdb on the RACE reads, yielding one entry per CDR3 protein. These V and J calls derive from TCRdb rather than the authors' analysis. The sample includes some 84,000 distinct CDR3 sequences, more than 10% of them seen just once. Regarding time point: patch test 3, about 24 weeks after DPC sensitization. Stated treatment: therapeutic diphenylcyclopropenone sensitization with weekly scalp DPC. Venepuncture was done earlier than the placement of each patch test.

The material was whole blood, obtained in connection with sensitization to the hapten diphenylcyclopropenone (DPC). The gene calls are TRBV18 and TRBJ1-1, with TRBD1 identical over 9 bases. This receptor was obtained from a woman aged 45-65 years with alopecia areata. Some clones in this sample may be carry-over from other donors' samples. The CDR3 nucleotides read TGTGCCAGCTCACCGATCACAGGGGGCAACACTGAAGCTTTCTTT. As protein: CASSPITGGNTEAFF.